The sequence of this T cell receptor (beta chain) was determined in a study of T cells in women clearing cervical HPV infection (dated by TCRdb to between 2018 and 2020). A note on the overall study: The cases were about 27 women with histologically confirmed HPV16-related CIN3 or worse, and 2 of these cases were invasive cancers. Among cases, blood sampling occurred a median of around 160 days after lesion detection, with an interquartile range of about 85 to 210 days. Quality controls consisted of five blinded duplicates per group, for a total of some 60 samples made up of approximately 50 participants and some 10 replicates. The parent cohort enrolled about 9,700 women aged 18 or older in Guanacaste, Costa Rica, in about 1992 to 1994 and followed the women for roughly seven years. Since only a few of the women had HLA typing available, the possibility that HLA type was acting as a confounder could not be ruled out. The roughly 25 controls were women who cleared a single incident HPV16 infection within 12 months without developing precancer or cancer. Cases were matched to controls by age within five years and by the year the sample was collected. Cases had a median age of about 34 years and controls had a median age of about 41, with no significant differences in baseline characteristics. Case blood was taken at the visit when the lesion was first identified, whereas control blood was taken when infection was no longer detected. An exploratory proof-of-principle case-control study, nested within the Guanacaste HPV Natural History Study in Costa Rica, was conducted to compare TCR repertoires across cervical HPV16 outcomes.

Every participant had a single incident cervical HPV16 infection, and women with prevalent HPV16 infections were excluded. Cervical HPV DNA was detected by MY09/MY11 PCR, and genotyping was performed by dot-blot hybridization. Roughly 15 mL of heparinized blood was centrifuged, after which the buffy coat was aliquoted, frozen at -30 degrees C, and then stored at -80 degrees C. QIAGEN kits were used to extract genomic DNA from buffy coat specimens. The immunoSEQ assay used multiplex PCR to amplify TCR beta CDR3 regions from an average of approximately 1,200 ng of genomic DNA per sample. The assay corrected primer bias using a complete synthetic TCR repertoire to establish an amplification baseline. The amplicons were sequenced using the Illumina platform. The paper's data handling went like this. Sequence errors were corrected by clustering with frequency ratios and a modified nearest-neighbor algorithm, and the sequences were then analyzed in the immunoSEQ Analyzer using IMGT gene definitions. TCR richness and evenness were averaged over 20 rarefaction repeats at each rarefaction depth, excluding samples with fewer sequences than the depth. Relative abundances of V, D and J genes were compared between groups using Wilcoxon rank sum tests, with FDR correction applied. In the blinded duplicates, the intraclass correlation was less than 97% for TCR richness and averaged around 78% across roughly 70 gene segments. The table comes from immuneACCESS by way of TCRdb, which keeps in-frame sequences with V and J called. Part of the clones is missing from these tables; in studies checked, under half for an unresolved V gene and the rest for unknown reasons. The V and J calls and the clone size are those of that table, but D and trimming were determined from the DNA. This specimen's table enumerates 30,000 to 45,000 clones. Roughly 4% of the sample is held by the ten biggest clonotypes.

The study at large found these results: By combining richness with V gene abundances, random forest classifiers separated cases from controls with an estimated AUC of less than 0.85. TCR repertoire richness was significantly higher in CIN3+ cases than in controls across sequencing depths, while evenness did not differ. Whether associations preceded infection or resulted from infection could not be shown with the cross-sectional design, and effector/memory subsets and HPV-specific T cells were not isolated. Because the number of T cells in each sample was unknown, differences in richness could reflect differing T-cell content rather than repertoire biology.

Concerning this clone: Its cognate antigen has yet to be identified.

This TCR derives from a woman aged 18 to 75 with a cervical HPV16 infection that either progressed to CIN3+ or cleared (not recorded which). The sequenced sample consisted of blood buffy coat.

This receptor has the CDR3 CSASRASAGYGANVLTF. The CDR3 bases that were read are TGCAGTGCTAGTCGGGCTAGCGCGGGATACGGGGCCAACGTC. Rearrangement joined TRBV20-1 to TRBJ2-6; the D gene is perhaps TRBD2, on 6 matching bases. The read stops 3 residues short of the end of the CDR3; the missing end is completed from the germline J gene. In the germline V gene (reference sequence), CDR1 corresponds to DFQATT and CDR2 to SNEGSKA. There are 17 amino acids in the CDR3, from cysteine to phenylalanine inclusive. Only the CDR3 bases that were read are kept: 42 of them, in frame from base 1. The trim is 3 bases for V and 4 bases for J, with a gap of 19 bases between the germline ends.